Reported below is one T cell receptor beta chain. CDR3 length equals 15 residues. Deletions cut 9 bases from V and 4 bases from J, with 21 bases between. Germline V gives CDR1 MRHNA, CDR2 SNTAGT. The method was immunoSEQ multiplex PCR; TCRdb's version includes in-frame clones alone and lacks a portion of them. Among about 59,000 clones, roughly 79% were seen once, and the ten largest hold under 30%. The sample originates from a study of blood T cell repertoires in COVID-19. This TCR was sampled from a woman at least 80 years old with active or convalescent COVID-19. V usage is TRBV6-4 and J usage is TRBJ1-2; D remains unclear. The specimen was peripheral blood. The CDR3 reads CASSPSEEGGYGYTF. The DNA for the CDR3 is TGTGCCAGTAGCCCCTCGGAGGAGGGAGGCTATGGCTACACCTTC.